These 8 T cell receptor beta chains were all obtained from the same sample, sequenced in a study of control samples from healthy donors and cancer patients. Assay: immunoSEQ multiplex PCR; the TCRdb copy retains only in-frame clones and omits some. The data hold about 160,000 clones, with 96% observed a single time. The source material was blood. The receptors stem from a woman in her 30s in good health.

The rearrangement uses TRBV7-9 and TRBJ1-2, with D uncertain. The CDR3 covers 14 residues. Trimming cost V 1 base and J 4 bases, with 10 bases left between them. Germline assignment: CDR1 SEHNR and CDR2 FQNEAQ (reference sequence). The CDR3 DNA follows: TGTGCCAGCAGCTTAGGTCCGGAAGCCTATGGCTACACCTTC. Protein sequence: CASSLGPEAYGYTF.

The CDR3 reads CASSLGSPRSRSTEAFF. The CDR3 DNA follows: TGTGCCAGCAGCTTAGGGTCCCCGAGGAGTCGGAGCACTGAAGCTTTCTTT. The V gene is TRBV7-9, the J gene TRBJ1-1; D gene unclear. The CDR3 extends over 17 amino acids. V gave up 1 base and J gave up 4 bases, with 19 bases separating them. Germline V gene data show CDR1 as SEHNR and CDR2 as FQNEAQ (reference sequence).

This rearrangement joins TRBV30 to TRBJ1-2; 7 bases match TRBD1. CDR1 is GTSNPN, CDR2 SVGIG, per germline (reference sequence). V gave up 4 bases and J gave up 2 bases; unmatched junction bases: 4. The CDR3 loop spans 13 amino acids. DNA of the CDR3: TGTGCCTGGAACCCGGGACAGAACTATGGCTACACCTTC. Amino acids: CAWNPGQNYGYTF.

The chain has TRBV5-8 and TRBJ2-4; 10 nucleotides align to TRBD1. This CDR3 has 14 amino acids. Germline V gene lookup returns CDR1 SGHTS and CDR2 YDEGEE. V trimming: 4 bases; J trimming: 8 bases; junction bases outside the gene matches: 6. The CDR3 DNA is TGTGCCAGCAGCCTGGGACAGGGGCGCGACATTCAGTACTTC. It specifies CASSLGQGRDIQYF. Supplemented by reference TRBV5-8 and TRBJ2-4, the full variable domain reads EAGVTQSPTHLIKTRGQQATLRCSPISGHTSVYWYQQALGLGLQFLLWYDEGEERNRGNFPPRFSGRQFPNYSSELNVNALELEDSALYLCASSLGQGRDIQYFGAGTRLSVL.

This clone was recorded once. Other nucleotide sequences from this sample produce the same CDR3. CDR3 DNA sequence: TGTGCCAGCAGCCCCAGCTACAATGAGCAGTTCTTC. It encodes CASSPSYNEQFF. V usage is TRBV3-1 (or the pseudogene TRBV3-2) and J usage is TRBJ2-1; no clear D gene. Trimming removed 4 bases at V and 3 bases at J, with 4 bases between. Germline CDR1 and CDR2: LGHDT and YNNKEL (reference sequence). The CDR3 spans 12 residues.

The chain uses TRBV12-3 or TRBV12-4 and TRBJ1-2; the D is unclear. V shed 3 bases and J shed 4 bases, with 9 bases lying between them. The CDR3 spans 13 residues. The CDR3 spells CASSFLIVYGYTF. CDR3 DNA: TGTGCCAGCAGTTTCCTGATCGTCTATGGCTACACCTTC.

This clone appeared a few times. The chain joins TRBV4-1 to TRBJ2-1, with TRBD1 matching 7 bases. The CDR3 loop spans 15 amino acids. Germline CDR1 is MGHRA and CDR2 is YSYEKL. The V gene end was trimmed by 0 bases and the J gene end by 1 base; junction bases not matched to a gene: 0. The CDR3 nucleotides are TGCGCCAGCAGCCAAGAGACAGGGTCCTACAATGAGCAGTTCTTC. Protein: CASSQETGSYNEQFF.

The chain couples TRBV11-2 to TRBJ2-7; D perhaps matches TRBD2 (6 bases). Germline loops: CDR1 SGHAT, CDR2 FQNNGV. The CDR3 runs to 15 residues. Trimming pared 4 bases from V and 7 bases from J, leaving 20 bases between. CDR3 in amino acids: CASSSVAGWPVEQYF. CDR3 coding DNA: TGTGCCAGCAGCTCCGTTGCGGGATGGCCTGTGGAGCAGTACTTC.